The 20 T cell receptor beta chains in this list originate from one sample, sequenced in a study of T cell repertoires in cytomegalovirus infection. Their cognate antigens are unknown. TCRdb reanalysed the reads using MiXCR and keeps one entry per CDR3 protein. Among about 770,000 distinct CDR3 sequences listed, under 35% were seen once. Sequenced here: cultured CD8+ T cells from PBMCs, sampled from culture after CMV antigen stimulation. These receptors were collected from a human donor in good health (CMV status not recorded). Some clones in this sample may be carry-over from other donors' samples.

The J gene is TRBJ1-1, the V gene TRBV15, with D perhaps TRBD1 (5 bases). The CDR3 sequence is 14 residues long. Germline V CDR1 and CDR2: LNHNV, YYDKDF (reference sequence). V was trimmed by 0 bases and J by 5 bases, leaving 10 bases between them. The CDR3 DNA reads TGTGCCACCAGCAGAGATTGGGGCGCGACTGAAGCTTTCTTT. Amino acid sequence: CATSRDWGATEAFF.

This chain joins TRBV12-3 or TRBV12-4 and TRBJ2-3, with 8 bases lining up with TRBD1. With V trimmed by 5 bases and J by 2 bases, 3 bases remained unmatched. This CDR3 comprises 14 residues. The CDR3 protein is CASSGTGPTDTQYF. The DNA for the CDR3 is TGTGCCAGCAGTGGGACAGGACCCACAGATACGCAGTATTTT.

In DNA, the CDR3 is TGTGCCAGCAGTCCCGGGACCCTCGGGAACACCATATATTTT. The encoded protein is CASSPGTLGNTIYF. The J gene is TRBJ1-3, the V gene TRBV6-5; TRBD1 might be the D (5 bases). Germline CDR1 MNHEY, CDR2 SVGAGI. This CDR3 is 14 amino acids long. V lost 5 bases to trimming and J lost 7 bases, with 15 bases between them.

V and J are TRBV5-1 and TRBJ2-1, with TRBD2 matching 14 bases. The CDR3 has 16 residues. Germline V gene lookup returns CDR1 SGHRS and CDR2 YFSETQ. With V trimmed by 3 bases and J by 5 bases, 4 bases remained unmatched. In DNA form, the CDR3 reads TGCGCCAGCAGCTGGGGACTAGCGGGGGTTAACAATGAGCAGTTCTTC. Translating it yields CASSWGLAGVNNEQFF. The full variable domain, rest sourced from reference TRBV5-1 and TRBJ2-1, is KAGVTQTPRYLIKTRGQQVTLSCSPISGHRSVSWYQQTPGQGLQFLFEYFSETQRNKGNFPGRFSGRQFSNSRSEMNVSTLELGDSALYLCASSWGLAGVNNEQFFGPGTRLTVL.

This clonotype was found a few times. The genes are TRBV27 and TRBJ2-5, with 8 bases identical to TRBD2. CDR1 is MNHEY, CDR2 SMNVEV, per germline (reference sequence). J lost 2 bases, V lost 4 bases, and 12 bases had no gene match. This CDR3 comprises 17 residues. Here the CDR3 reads CASSSRGGHPLQETQYF. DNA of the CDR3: TGTGCCAGCAGTTCACGCGGGGGGCACCCCCTACAAGAGACCCAGTACTTC.

Written as DNA, the CDR3 is TGCGCCAGCAGCCAAGATACATGGCAAGAGGATACGCAGTATTTT. Translating it yields CASSQDTWQEDTQYF. The V call is TRBV4-1, the J call TRBJ2-3; D remains unclear. The CDR3 has 15 amino acids. Germline V CDR1 and CDR2: MGHRA, YSYEKL. With 0 bases removed from V and 6 bases from J, the gap between germline ends came to 13 bases.

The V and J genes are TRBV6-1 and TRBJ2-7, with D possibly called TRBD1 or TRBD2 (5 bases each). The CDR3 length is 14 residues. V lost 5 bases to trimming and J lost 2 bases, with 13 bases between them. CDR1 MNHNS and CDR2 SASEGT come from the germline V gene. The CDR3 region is CASSPVGVTYEQYV. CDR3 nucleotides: TGTGCCAGCAGTCCTGTGGGGGTAACCTACGAGCAGTACGTC.

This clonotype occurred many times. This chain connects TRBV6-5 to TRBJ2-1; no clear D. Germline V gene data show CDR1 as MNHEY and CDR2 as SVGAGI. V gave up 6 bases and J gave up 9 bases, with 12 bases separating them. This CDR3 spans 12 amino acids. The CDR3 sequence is CASSSEGFEQFF. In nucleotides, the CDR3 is TGTGCCAGCAGCTCAGAAGGGTTTGAGCAGTTCTTC.

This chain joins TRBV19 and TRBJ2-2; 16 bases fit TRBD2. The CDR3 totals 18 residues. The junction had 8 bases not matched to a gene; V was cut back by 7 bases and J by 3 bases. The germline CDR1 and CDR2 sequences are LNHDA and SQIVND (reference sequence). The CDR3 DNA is TGTGCCAGTACGGGACTAGCGGGGGGGCCGGTGGACACCGGGGAGCTGTTTTTT. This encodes CASTGLAGGPVDTGELFF.

The CDR3 DNA follows: TGTGCCAGCTCACCAGGCGGGGGGACCTACAATGAGCAGTTCTTC. Translating it yields CASSPGGGTYNEQFF. V gene TRBV18 combines with J gene TRBJ2-1, with 8 bases matching TRBD2. Germline assignment: CDR1 KGHSH and CDR2 LQKENI. The CDR3 totals 15 residues. Trimming removed 2 bases from V and 2 bases from J; junction bases left unmatched: 2.

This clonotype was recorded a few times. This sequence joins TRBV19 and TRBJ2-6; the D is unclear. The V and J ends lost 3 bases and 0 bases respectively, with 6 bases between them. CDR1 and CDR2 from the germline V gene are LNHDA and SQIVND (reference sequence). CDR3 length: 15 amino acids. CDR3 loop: CASSIPASGANVLTF. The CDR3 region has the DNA TGTGCCAGTAGTATTCCCGCCTCTGGGGCCAACGTCCTGACTTTC.

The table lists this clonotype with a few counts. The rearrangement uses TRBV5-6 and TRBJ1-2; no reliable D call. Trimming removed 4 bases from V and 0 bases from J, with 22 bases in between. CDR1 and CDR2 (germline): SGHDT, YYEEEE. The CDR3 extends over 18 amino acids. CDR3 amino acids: CASSRYIPFGISNYGYTF. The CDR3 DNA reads TGTGCCAGCAGCCGATATATCCCTTTTGGGATATCTAACTATGGCTACACCTTC.

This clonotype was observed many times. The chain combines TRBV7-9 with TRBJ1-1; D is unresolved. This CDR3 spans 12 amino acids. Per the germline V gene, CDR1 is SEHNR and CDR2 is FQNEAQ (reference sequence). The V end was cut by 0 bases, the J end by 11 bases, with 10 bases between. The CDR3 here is CASSLAQREAFF. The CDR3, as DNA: TGTGCCAGCAGCTTAGCGCAAAGGGAGGCTTTCTTT.

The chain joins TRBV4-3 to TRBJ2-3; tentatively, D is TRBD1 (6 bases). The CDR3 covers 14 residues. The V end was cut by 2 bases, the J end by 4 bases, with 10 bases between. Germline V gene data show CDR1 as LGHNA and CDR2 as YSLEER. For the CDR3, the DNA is TGCGCCAGCAGCCAACAGGGGTTGGCAGATACGCAGTATTTT. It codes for CASSQQGLADTQYF.

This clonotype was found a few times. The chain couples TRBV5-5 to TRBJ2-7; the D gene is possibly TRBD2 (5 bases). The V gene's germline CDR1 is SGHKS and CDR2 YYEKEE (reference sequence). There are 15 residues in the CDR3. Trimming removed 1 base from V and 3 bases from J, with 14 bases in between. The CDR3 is CASSLWVGEGYEQYF. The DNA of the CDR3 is TGTGCCAGCAGCTTGTGGGTGGGTGAGGGCTACGAGCAGTACTTC.

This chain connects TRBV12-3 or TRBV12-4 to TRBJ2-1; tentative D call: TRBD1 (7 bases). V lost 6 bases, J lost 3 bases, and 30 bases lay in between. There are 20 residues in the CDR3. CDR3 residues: CASSIRLDREAILFYNEQFF. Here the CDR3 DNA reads TGTGCCAGCAGCATACGACTTGACAGGGAGGCCATATTATTCTACAATGAGCAGTTCTTC.

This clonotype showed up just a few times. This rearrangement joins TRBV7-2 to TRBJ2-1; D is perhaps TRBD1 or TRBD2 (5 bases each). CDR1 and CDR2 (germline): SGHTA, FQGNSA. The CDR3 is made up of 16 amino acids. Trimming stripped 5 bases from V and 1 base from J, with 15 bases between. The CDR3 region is CASSPLRGASYNEQFF. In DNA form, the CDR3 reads TGTGCCAGCAGCCCCCTACGAGGGGCGTCCTACAATGAGCAGTTCTTC.

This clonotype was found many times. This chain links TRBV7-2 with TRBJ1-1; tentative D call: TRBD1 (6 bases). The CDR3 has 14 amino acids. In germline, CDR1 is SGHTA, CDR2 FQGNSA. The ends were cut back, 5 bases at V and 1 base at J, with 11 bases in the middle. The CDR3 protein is CASSGDIRNTEAFF. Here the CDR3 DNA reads TGTGCCAGCAGCGGGGACATCCGGAACACTGAAGCTTTCTTT.

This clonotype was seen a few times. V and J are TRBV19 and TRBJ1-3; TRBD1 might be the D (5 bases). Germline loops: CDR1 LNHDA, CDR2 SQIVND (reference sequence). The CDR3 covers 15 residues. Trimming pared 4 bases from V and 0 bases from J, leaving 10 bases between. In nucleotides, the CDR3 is TGTGCCAGTAGTACCCACGGGACCTCTGGAAACACCATATATTTT. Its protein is CASSTHGTSGNTIYF.

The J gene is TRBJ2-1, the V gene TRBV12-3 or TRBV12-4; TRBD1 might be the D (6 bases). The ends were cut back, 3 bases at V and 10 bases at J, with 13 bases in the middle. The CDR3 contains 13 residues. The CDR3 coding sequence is TGTGCCAGCAGTTTTGGGATCACAGGGGAGCAGTTCTTC. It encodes CASSFGITGEQFF.